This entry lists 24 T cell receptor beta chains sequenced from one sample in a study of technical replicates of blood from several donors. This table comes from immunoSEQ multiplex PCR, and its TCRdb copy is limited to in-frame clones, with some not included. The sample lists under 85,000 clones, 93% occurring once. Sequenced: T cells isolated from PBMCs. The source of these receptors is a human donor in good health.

The CDR3 reads CASRTDRNEQYF. The DNA of the CDR3 is TGTGCCAGCAGGACTGACAGGAACGAGCAGTACTTC. The chain uses TRBV28 and TRBJ2-7, with D perhaps matching TRBD1 (6 bases). Per the germline V gene, CDR1 is MDHEN and CDR2 is SYDVKM. The CDR3 runs to 12 residues. With 6 bases removed from V and 5 bases from J, the gap between germline ends came to 11 bases.

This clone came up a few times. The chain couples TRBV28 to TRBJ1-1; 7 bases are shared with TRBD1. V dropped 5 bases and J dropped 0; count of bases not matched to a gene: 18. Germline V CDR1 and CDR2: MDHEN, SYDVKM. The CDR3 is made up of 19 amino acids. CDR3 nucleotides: TGTGCCAGCAGTCCGCGTTATTACAGGGGCCCGAGTATGAACACTGAAGCTTTCTTT. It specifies CASSPRYYRGPSMNTEAFF.

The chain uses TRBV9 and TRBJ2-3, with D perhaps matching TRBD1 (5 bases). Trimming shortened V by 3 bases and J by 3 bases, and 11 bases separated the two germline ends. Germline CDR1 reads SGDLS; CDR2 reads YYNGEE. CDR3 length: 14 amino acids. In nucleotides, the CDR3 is TGTGCCAGCAGCGCTGCGACAGAAACAGATACGCAGTATTTT. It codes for CASSAATETDTQYF.

The CDR3 DNA sequence: TGTGCCAGCAGCTGGGGACAGGGTGGATACGAGCAGTACTTC. Its protein product is CASSWGQGGYEQYF. The V call is TRBV5-5, the J call TRBJ2-7; TRBD1 agrees at 9 bases. The ends lost 3 bases at V and 4 bases at J; junction bases unmatched: 5. The V gene's germline CDR1 is SGHKS and CDR2 YYEKEE (reference sequence). The CDR3 sequence is 14 residues long.

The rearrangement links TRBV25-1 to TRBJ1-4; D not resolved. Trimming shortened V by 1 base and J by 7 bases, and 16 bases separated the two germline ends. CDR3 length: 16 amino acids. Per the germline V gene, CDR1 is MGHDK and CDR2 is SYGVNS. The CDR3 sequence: CASSESGSTGSEKLFF. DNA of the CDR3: TGTGCCAGCAGTGAATCGGGGTCGACGGGGAGTGAAAAACTGTTTTTT.

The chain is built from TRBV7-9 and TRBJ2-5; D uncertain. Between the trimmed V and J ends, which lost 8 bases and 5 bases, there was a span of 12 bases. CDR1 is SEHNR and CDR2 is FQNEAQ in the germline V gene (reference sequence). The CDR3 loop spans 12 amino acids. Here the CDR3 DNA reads TGTGCCAGCTCAGGAATCCGGGAGACCCAGTACTTC. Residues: CASSGIRETQYF. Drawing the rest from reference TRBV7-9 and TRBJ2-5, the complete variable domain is DTGVSQNPRHKITKRGQNVTFRCDPISEHNRLYWYRQTLGQGPEFLTYFQNEAQLEKSRLLSDRFSAERPKGSFSTLEIQRTEQGDSAMYLCASSGIRETQYFGPGTRLLVL.

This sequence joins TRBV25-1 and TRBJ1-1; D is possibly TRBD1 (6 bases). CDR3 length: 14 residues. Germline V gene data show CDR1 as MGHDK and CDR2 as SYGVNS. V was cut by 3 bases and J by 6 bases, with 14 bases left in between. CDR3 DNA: TGTGCCAGCAGTGAGCCCAGGGGCAGGGCTGAAGCTTTCTTT. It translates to CASSEPRGRAEAFF.

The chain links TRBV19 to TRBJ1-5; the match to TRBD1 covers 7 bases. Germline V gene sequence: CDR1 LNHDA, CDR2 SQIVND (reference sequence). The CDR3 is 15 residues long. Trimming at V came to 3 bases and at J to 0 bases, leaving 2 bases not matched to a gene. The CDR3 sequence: CASSIGTVSNQPQHF. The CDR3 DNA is TGTGCCAGTAGTATTGGGACAGTTAGCAATCAGCCCCAGCATTTT.

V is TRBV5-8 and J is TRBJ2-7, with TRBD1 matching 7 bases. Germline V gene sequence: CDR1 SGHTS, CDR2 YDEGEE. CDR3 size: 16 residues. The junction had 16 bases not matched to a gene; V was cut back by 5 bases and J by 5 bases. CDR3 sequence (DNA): TGTGCCAGCAGTACAGACCACCGGGACAGCAAGGACGAGCAGTACTTC. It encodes CASSTDHRDSKDEQYF.

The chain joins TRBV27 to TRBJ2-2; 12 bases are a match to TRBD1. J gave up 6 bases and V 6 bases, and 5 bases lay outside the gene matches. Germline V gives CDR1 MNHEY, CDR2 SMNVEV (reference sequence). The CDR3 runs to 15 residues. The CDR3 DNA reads TGTGCCAGCAGGCCACGGGACAGGGGGCCCGGGGAGCTGTTTTTT. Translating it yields CASRPRDRGPGELFF.

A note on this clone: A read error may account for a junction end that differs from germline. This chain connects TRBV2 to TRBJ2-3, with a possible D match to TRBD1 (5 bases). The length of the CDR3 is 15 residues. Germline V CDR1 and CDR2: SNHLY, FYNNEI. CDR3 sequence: CASSEGAFYTDTQYF. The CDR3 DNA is TGTGCCAGCAGCGAAGGGGCCTTTTACACAGATACGCAGTATTTT.

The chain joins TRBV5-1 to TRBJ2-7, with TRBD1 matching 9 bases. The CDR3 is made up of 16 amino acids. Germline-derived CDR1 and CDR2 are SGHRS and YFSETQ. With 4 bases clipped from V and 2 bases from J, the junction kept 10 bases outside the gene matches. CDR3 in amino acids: CASSPIGQGLTYEQYF. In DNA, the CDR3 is TGCGCCAGCAGCCCCATAGGACAGGGGCTTACCTACGAGCAGTACTTC.

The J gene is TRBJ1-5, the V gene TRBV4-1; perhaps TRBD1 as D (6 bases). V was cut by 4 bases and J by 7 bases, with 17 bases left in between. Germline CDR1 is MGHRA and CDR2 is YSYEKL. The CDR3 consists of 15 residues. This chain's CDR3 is CASSLGGRGSQPQHF. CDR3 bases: TGCGCCAGCAGCCTAGGTGGCAGGGGAAGCCAGCCCCAGCATTTT.

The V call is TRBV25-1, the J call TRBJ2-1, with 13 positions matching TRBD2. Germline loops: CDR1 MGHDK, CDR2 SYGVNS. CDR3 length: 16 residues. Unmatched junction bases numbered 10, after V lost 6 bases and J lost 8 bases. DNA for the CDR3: TGTGCCAGCAGCCGGACTAGCGGGAGTTTCAACGATGAGCAGTTCTTC. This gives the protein CASSRTSGSFNDEQFF. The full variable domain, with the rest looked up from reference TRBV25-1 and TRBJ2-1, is EADIYQTPRYLVIGTGKKITLECSQTMGHDKMYWYQQDPGMELHLIHYSYGVNSTEKGDLSSESTVSRIRTEHFPLTLESARPSHTSQYLCASSRTSGSFNDEQFFGPGTRLTVL.

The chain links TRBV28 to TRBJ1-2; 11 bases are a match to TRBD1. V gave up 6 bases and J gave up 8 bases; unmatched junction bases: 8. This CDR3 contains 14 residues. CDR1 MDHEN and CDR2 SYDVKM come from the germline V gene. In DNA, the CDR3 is TGTGCCAGCAGCTTAGGACAGGGGGCGCGGGGCTACACCTTC. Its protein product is CASSLGQGARGYTF.

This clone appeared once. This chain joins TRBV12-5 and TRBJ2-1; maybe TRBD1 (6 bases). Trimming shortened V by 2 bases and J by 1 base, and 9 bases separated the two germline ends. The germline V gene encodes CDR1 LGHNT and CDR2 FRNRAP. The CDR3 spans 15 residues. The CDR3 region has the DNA TGTGCTAGTGGTTTGTCCAGGGGATCCTACAATGAGCAGTTCTTC. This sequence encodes CASGLSRGSYNEQFF. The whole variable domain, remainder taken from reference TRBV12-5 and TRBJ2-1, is DARVTQTPRHKVTEMGQEVTMRCQPILGHNTVFWYRQTMMQGLELLAYFRNRAPLDDSGMPKDRFSAEMPDATLATLKIQPSEPRDSAVYFCASGLSRGSYNEQFFGPGTRLTVL.

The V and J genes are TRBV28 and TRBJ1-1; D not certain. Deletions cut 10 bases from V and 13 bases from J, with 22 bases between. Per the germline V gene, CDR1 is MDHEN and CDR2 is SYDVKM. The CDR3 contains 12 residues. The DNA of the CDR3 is TGTGCCACGTCCCAAGACTTCTGGGTGGATTTCTTT. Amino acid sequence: CATSQDFWVDFF. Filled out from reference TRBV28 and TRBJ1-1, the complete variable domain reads DVKVTQSSRYLVKRTGEKVFLECVQDMDHENMFWYRQDPGLGLRLIYFSYDVKMKEKGDIPEGYSVSREKKERFSLILESASTNQTSMYLCATSQDFWVDFFGQGTRLTVV.

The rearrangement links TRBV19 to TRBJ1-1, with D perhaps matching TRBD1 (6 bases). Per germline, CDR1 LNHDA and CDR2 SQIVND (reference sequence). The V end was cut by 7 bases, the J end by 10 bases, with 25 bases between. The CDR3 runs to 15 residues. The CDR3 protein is CASKKGGSGTLGAFF. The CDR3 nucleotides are TGTGCCAGTAAGAAAGGGGGATCCGGGACACTCGGAGCTTTCTTT.

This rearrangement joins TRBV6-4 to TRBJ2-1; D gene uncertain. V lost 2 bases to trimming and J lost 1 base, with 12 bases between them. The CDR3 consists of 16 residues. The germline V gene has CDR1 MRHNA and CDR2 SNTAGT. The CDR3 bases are TGTGCCAGCAGTGACGAGTCGGCGGAGTCCTACAATGAGCAGTTCTTC. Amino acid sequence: CASSDESAESYNEQFF.

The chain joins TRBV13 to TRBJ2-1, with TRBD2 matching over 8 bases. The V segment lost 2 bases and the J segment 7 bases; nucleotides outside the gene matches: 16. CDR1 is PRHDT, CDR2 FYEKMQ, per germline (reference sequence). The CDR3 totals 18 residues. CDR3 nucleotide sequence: TGTGCCAGCAGCTTAACTTACGGGAGGGCCCGAGGTTTGAATGAGCAGTTCTTC. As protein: CASSLTYGRARGLNEQFF.

The CDR3 nucleotides read TGTGCCAGCAGTAAGGACACTCTCCATACGCAGTATTTT. It specifies CASSKDTLHTQYF. The V call is TRBV11-1, the J call TRBJ2-3, with D perhaps matching TRBD1 (5 bases). V lost 6 bases, J lost 7 bases, and 14 bases lay in between. This CDR3 has 13 residues. Per the germline V gene, CDR1 is SGHAT and CDR2 is FQDESV (reference sequence).

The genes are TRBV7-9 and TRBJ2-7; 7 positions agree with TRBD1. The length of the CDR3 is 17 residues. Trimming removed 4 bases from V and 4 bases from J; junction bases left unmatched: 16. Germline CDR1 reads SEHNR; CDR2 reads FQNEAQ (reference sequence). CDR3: CASSYNPRGQVEYEQYF. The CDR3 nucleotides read TGTGCCAGCAGCTACAACCCAAGAGGACAGGTCGAATACGAGCAGTACTTC.

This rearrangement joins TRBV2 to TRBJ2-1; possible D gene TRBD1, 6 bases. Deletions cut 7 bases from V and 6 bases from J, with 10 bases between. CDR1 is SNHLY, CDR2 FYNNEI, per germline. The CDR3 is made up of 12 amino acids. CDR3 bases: TGTGCCAGCAACCCGGACAGCAATGAGCAGTTCTTC. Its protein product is CASNPDSNEQFF.

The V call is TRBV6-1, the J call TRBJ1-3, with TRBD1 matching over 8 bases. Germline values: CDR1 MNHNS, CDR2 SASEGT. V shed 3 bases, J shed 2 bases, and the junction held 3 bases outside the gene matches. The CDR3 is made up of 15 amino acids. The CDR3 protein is CASSEVTGAGNTIYF. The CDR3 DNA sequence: TGTGCCAGCAGTGAGGTGACAGGGGCTGGAAACACCATATATTTT.